This T cell receptor beta chain was sequenced for a study of blood T cell repertoires in COVID-19. In the study overall: COVID-19 samples from acute and convalescent phases originated in the United States, Italy and Spain. T cells, B-cell-depleted T cells, or PBMCs provided the cDNA or gDNA that served as material.

The germline V gene encodes CDR1 SGHNT and CDR2 YYREEE (reference sequence). With V trimmed by 0 bases and J by 5 bases, 13 bases remained unmatched. CDR3 size: 19 residues. As originally analysed: Reference gene primer amplification in the assay estimated nucleated cell counts. Sequenced by immunoSEQ multiplex PCR; TCRdb stores in-frame clones only, minus some. V and J calls plus clone size are reproduced from that table; the DNA served to infer D and trimming. Of a few hundred thousand clones in the sample, about 85% were seen once. The TCR sequence derives from a woman in her forties or fifties who had recovered from COVID-19. The sample was peripheral blood. The rearrangement links TRBV5-4 to TRBJ2-1, with 11 bases identical to TRBD2. CDR3 loop: CASSLAPGVAGGPHNEQFF. CDR3 coding DNA: TGTGCCAGCAGCTTGGCTCCTGGGGTAGCGGGAGGGCCCCACAATGAGCAGTTCTTC.